These T cell receptor beta chains were read from a single sample in a study of blood T cell repertoires in COVID-19. The assay was immunoSEQ multiplex PCR, and TCRdb's table has in-frame clones only and misses some. The top ten hold roughly 0.66% of the sample, which has around 470,000 clones, 90% seen once. The sequenced sample was PBMCs or T cells enriched from blood (not recorded which). These receptors were collected from a man between 18 and 35 years old who had recovered from COVID-19. CDR3s include the opening cysteine and the closing phenylalanine or tryptophan. A D gene is named only where the DNA matches it firmly. Rows may omit the clone size; those that give it use once, few, many or a size class.

j_call d_call clone_size v_call cdr3_aa cdr3_nt
TRBJ2-2 . . TRBV19 CASKKQANTGELFF TGTGCCAGTAAAAAACAAGCGAACACCGGGGAGCTGTTTTTT
TRBJ1-4 TRBD1 once TRBV3-1/TRBV3-2 CASSQGTGMFGTNEKLFF TGTGCCAGCAGCCAAGGGACAGGGATGTTTGGAACTAATGAAAAACTGTTTTTT
TRBJ2-1 . once TRBV23-1 CASSQLSLVDNEQFF TGCGCCAGCAGTCAACTTAGCCTCGTTGACAATGAGCAGTTCTTC
TRBJ1-6 . . TRBV4-1 CASSQGPGTANSPLHF TGCGCCAGCAGCCAAGGCCCAGGGACTGCTAATTCACCCCTCCACTTT
TRBJ1-6 TRBD1 . TRBV5-1 CASSSAGTGGTPLHF TGCGCCAGCAGCTCGGCCGGGACAGGGGGAACACCCCTCCACTTT
TRBJ1-2 TRBD1 . TRBV28 CASTPGGTPLLNYGYTF TGTGCCAGCACCCCAGGGGGCACCCCCCTCTTAAACTATGGCTACACCTTC
TRBJ1-5 . . TRBV7-6 CASSLGGGQPQHF TGTGCCAGCTCCCTAGGGGGAGGGCAGCCCCAGCATTTT
TRBJ1-3 . . TRBV7-3 CASSPGGEYAGNTIYF TGTGCCAGCAGCCCAGGAGGGGAGTACGCTGGAAACACCATATATTTT
TRBJ2-5 . . TRBV7-9 CASSLGPETQYF TGTGCCAGCAGCTTGGGGCCAGAGACCCAGTACTTC
TRBJ1-1 . . TRBV20-1 CSARDTGEAFF TGCAGTGCTAGGGATACAGGTGAAGCTTTCTTT
TRBJ2-7 . once TRBV28 CASRPTGYEQYF TGTGCCAGCAGACCGACGGGGTACGAGCAGTACTTC
TRBJ1-2 TRBD1 . TRBV5-6 CASSLRGQGYYGYTF TGTGCCAGCAGCTTGAGGGGACAGGGGTACTATGGCTACACCTTC
TRBJ1-1 . . TRBV10-2 CASRRSKKGVTEAFF TGCGCCAGCAGGCGAAGTAAAAAAGGGGTCACTGAAGCTTTCTTT
TRBJ1-1 . . TRBV30 CAWSVSPDEAFF TGTGCCTGGAGTGTATCTCCAGATGAAGCTTTCTTT
TRBJ2-7 TRBD2 . TRBV19 CASSIGGLAGRSYEQYF TGTGCCAGTAGTATAGGGGGACTAGCGGGACGAAGCTACGAGCAGTACTTC
TRBJ2-7 TRBD2 . TRBV6-5 CASSPGLAGVRQYF TGTGCCAGCAGCCCGGGACTAGCGGGAGTGCGGCAGTACTTC
TRBJ1-2 . . TRBV30 CAWEGKQGLRNGYTF TGTGCCTGGGAAGGGAAACAGGGATTGAGGAATGGCTACACCTTC
TRBJ1-3 . . TRBV9 CASSVGSRNTIYF TGTGCCAGCAGCGTAGGAAGCAGAAACACCATATATTTT
TRBJ1-6 . . TRBV5-1 CASSFSPDSTSPLHF TGCGCCAGCAGCTTCTCTCCCGACAGCACATCACCCCTCCACTTT
TRBJ1-2 . . TRBV25-1 CASAIEAGKGYGYTF TGTGCCAGCGCGATCGAAGCGGGTAAAGGCTATGGCTACACCTTC
TRBJ1-2 . . TRBV14 CASSSTAVGYTF TGTGCCAGCAGCTCCACAGCGGTAGGCTACACCTTC
TRBJ2-7 TRBD2 . TRBV3-1/TRBV3-2 CASSQEGLAVTSSYEQYF TGTGCCAGCAGCCAAGAGGGACTAGCAGTCACGAGCTCCTACGAGCAGTACTTC
TRBJ1-5 TRBD1 . TRBV5-5 CASSWDSSNQPQHF TGTGCCAGCAGCTGGGACAGCTCCAATCAGCCCCAGCATTTT
TRBJ1-2 . once TRBV5-6 CASSLGQNNYGYTF TGTGCCAGCAGCTTGGGGCAGAATAACTATGGCTACACCTTC
TRBJ2-1 . . TRBV28 CASRSLPRNEQFF TGTGCCAGCAGAAGCCTCCCTCGCAATGAGCAGTTCTTC
TRBJ1-2 TRBD1 . TRBV14 CASSQRTGQANTNYGYTF TGTGCCAGCAGCCAAAGGACCGGACAGGCCAATACTAACTATGGCTACACCTTC
TRBJ1-5 . . TRBV19 CASSIGAELKDQPQHF TGTGCCAGTAGTATAGGCGCGGAGTTGAAAGATCAGCCCCAGCATTTT
TRBJ2-4 . . TRBV7-9 CASSESPIDSNIAKNIQYF TGTGCCAGCAGCGAAAGCCCGATCGACAGCAATATAGCCAAAAACATTCAGTACTTC
TRBJ2-2 . . TRBV7-2 CASRRTEGTGELFF TGTGCCAGCCGACGGACAGAGGGGACCGGGGAGCTGTTTTTT
TRBJ1-1 . . TRBV4-2 CASSQEAGGTEAFF TGTGCCAGCAGCCAAGAGGCGGGGGGCACTGAAGCTTTCTTT
TRBJ2-5 . few TRBV2 CASSGLGMEETQYF TGTGCCAGCAGTGGGTTGGGCATGGAAGAGACCCAGTACTTC
TRBJ2-1 . . TRBV5-4 CASSLGGLGNEQFF TGTGCCAGCAGCTTAGGCGGGCTCGGGAATGAGCAGTTCTTC
TRBJ1-2 TRBD1 few TRBV19 CASLDRTGVNYGYTF TGTGCCAGCCTAGACCGGACAGGGGTGAACTATGGCTACACCTTC
TRBJ2-1 . . TRBV10-2 CASTLGGTHYNEQFF TGCGCCAGCACCCTAGGCGGGACTCACTACAATGAGCAGTTCTTC
TRBJ1-5 . . TRBV6-5 CASSYLGSGQPQHF TGTGCCAGCAGTTACTTGGGTTCGGGGCAGCCCCAGCATTTT
TRBJ1-5 TRBD1 . TRBV20-1 CSASSGTGDVNQPQHF TGCAGTGCTAGTTCCGGGACAGGGGACGTCAATCAGCCCCAGCATTTT
TRBJ2-7 TRBD2 . TRBV6-5 CASSYGLAARKYF TGTGCCAGCAGTTACGGCCTAGCGGCAAGAAAGTACTTC
TRBJ1-1 . . TRBV14 CASSRWGRTEAFF TGTGCCAGCAGCCGATGGGGCAGAACTGAAGCTTTCTTT
TRBJ2-1 TRBD1 . TRBV28 CASRSPGQGQSSYNEQFF TGTGCCAGCAGATCTCCGGGACAGGGGCAAAGCTCCTACAATGAGCAGTTCTTC
TRBJ2-2 TRBD1 once TRBV5-1 CASSPTGDAGELFF TGCGCCAGCAGCCCGACAGGGGACGCCGGGGAGCTGTTTTTT
TRBJ1-5 TRBD1 . TRBV2 CASRSRQGNQPQHF TGTGCCAGCAGATCCCGACAGGGGAATCAGCCCCAGCATTTT